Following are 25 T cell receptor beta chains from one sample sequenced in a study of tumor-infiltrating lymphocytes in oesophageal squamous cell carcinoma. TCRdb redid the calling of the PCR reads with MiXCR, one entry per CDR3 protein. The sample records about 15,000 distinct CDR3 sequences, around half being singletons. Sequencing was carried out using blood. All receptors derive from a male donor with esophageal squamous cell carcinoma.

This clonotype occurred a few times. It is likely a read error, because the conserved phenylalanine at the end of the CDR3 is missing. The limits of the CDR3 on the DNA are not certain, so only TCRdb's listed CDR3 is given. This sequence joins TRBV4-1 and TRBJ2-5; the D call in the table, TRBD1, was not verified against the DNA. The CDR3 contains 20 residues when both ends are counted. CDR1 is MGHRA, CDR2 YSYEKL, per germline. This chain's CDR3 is CASSQDTALQSHRFPVQKPS.

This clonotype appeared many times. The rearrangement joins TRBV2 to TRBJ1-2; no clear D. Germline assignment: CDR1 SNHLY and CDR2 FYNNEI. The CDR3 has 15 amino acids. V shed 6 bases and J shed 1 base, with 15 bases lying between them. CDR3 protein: CASRPGGASNYGYTF. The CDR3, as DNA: TGTGCCAGCAGGCCCGGAGGCGCTAGTAACTATGGCTACACCTTC.

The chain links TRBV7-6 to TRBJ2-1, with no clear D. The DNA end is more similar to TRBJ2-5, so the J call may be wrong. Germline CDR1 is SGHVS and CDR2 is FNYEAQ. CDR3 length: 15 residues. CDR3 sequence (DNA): TGTGCCAGCAGCTTGGTTCGAACAGAACAAGAGACCCAGTACTTC. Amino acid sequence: CASSLVRTEQETQYF.

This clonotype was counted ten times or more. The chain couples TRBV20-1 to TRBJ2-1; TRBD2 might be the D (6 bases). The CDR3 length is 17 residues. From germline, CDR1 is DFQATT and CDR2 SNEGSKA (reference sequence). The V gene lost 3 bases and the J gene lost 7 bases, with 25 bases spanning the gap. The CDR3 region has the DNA TGCAGTGCTAGCCTCCCGGCCAGCGGGCTTATCGGAAATGAGCAGTTCTTC. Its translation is CSASLPASGLIGNEQFF.

CDR3 in DNA: TGTGCCAGCAGTTGGACAGTTGCCTACGAGCAGTACTTC. It translates to CASSWTVAYEQYF. The J gene is TRBJ2-3, the V gene TRBV12-3 or TRBV12-4, with D perhaps matching TRBD1 (6 bases). The DNA end is a closer match to TRBJ2-7, so the J assignment may be wrong. The CDR3 loop spans 13 amino acids.

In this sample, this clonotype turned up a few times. DNA for the CDR3: TGTGCCGCGGCCGACTCGTTCTCCTACAATGAGCAGTTCTTC. It specifies CAAADSFSYNEQFF. This chain uses TRBV7-2 with TRBJ2-3; the D is unclear. Judging by the DNA end, TRBJ2-1 fits better; the J call may be wrong. The CDR3 has 14 amino acids. Germline-derived CDR1 and CDR2 are SGHTA and FQGNSA.

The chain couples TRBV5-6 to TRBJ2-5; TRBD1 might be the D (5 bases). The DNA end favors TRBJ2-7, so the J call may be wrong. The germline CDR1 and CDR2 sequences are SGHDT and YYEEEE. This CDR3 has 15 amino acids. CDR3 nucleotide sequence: TGTGCCAGCAGCTCCCCGACAGAGAGCTCCTACGAGCAGTACTTC. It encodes CASSSPTESSYEQYF.

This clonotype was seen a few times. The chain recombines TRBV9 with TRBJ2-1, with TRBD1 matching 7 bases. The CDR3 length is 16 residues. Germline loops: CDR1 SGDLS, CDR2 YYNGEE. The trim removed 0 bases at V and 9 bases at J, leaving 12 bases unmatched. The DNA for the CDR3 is TGTGCCAGCAGCGTAGTTGAAACAGGGGTCCTCAGTGAGCAGTTCTTC. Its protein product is CASSVVETGVLSEQFF.

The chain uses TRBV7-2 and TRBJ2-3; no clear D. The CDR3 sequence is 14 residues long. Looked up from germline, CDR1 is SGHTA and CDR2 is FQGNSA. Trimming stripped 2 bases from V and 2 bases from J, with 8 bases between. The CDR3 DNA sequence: TGTGCCAGCAGCTTAAATGGGAACACAGATACGCAGTATTTT. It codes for CASSLNGNTDTQYF.

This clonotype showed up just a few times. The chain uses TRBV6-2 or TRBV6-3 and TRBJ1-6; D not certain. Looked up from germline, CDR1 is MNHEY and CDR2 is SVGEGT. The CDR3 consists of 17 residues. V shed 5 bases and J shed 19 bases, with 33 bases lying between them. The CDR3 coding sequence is TGTGCCAGCAGTGAAGGGAGCTTTACATTACCACAAGAGACCCAGCACTTT. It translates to CASSEGSFTLPQETQHF.

The CDR3 loop is CASSAQGIAADTQYF. CDR3 coding DNA: TGCGCCAGCAGCGCACAGGGGATCGCAGCAGATACGCAGTATTTT. The chain carries TRBV5-1 and TRBJ2-3, with 7 bases identical to TRBD1. Trimming removed 4 bases from V and 4 bases from J; junction bases left unmatched: 9. CDR3 length: 15 residues. Germline values: CDR1 SGHRS, CDR2 YFSETQ.

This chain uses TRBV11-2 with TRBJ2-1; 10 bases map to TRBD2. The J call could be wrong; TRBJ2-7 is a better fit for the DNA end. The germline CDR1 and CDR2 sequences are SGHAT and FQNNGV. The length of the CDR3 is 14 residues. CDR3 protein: CASSLAGEWNEQYF. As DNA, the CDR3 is TGTGCCAGCAGCCTAGCGGGAGAGTGGAATGAGCAGTACTTC.

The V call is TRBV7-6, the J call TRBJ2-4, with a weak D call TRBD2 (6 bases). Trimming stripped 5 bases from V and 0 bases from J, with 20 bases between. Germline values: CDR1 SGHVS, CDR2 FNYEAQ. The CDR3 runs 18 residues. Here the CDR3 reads CASSDRKDYPLAKNIQYF. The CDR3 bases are TGTGCCAGCAGCGACCGAAAGGACTACCCTCTAGCCAAAAACATTCAGTACTTC.

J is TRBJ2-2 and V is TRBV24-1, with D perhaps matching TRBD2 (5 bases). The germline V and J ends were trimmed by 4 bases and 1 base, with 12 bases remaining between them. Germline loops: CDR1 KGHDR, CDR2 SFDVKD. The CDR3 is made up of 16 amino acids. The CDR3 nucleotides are TGTGCCACCAGTGACCTAGGACGGGGGAACACCGGGGAGCTGTTTTTT. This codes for CATSDLGRGNTGELFF.

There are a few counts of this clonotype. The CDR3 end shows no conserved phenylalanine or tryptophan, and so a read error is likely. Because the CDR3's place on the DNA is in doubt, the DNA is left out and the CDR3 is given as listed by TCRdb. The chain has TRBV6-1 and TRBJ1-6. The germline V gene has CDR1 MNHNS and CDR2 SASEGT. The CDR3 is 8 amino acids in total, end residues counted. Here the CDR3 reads CASSDTAS.

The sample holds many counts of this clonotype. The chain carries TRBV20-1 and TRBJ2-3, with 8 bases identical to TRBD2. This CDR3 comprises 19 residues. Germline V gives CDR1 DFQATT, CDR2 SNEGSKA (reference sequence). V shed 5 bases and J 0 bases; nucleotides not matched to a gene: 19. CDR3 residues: CSADVFSGTDRRSTDTQYF. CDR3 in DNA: TGCAGTGCTGACGTCTTTAGCGGGACTGATCGAAGGAGCACAGATACGCAGTATTTT.

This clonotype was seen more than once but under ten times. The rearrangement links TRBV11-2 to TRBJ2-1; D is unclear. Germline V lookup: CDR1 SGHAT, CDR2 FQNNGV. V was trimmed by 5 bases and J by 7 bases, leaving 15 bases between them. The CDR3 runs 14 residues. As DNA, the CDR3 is TGTGCCAGCAGCCGAGTTCAACGGGTTAATGAGCAGTTCTTC. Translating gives CASSRVQRVNEQFF.

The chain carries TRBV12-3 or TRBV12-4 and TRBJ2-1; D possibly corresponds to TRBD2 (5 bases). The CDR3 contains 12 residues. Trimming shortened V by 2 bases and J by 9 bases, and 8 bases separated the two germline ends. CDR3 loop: CASSLMGSEQFF. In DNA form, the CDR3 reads TGTGCCAGCAGTTTAATGGGGAGTGAGCAGTTCTTC.

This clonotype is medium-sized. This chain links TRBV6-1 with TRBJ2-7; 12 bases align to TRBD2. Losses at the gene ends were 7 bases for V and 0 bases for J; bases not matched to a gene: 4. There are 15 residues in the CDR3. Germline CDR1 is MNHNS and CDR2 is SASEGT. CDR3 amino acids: CASTRTSGNSYEQYF. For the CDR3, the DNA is TGTGCCAGCACTAGGACTAGCGGGAACTCCTACGAGCAGTACTTC.

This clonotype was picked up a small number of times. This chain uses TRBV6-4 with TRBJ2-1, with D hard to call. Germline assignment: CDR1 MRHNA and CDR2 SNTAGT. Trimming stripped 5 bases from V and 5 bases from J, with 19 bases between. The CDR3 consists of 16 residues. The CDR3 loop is CASSPLGIVSNNEQFF. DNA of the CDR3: TGTGCCAGCAGTCCCTTAGGGATAGTCTCGAACAATGAGCAGTTCTTC.

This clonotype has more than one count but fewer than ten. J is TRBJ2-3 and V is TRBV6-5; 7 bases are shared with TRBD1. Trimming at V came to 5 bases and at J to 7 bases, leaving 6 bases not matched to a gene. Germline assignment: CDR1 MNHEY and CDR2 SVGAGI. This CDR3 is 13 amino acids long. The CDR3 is CASSTPGQNTQYF. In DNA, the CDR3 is TGTGCCAGCAGTACTCCGGGACAGAATACGCAGTATTTT.

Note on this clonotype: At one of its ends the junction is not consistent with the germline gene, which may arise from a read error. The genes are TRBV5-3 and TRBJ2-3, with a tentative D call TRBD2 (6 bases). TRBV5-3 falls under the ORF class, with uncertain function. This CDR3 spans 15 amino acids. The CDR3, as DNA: TGTGCCAGCAGCTTGAAACTAGCCAGCACAGATACGCAGTATTTT. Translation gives CASSLKLASTDTQYF.

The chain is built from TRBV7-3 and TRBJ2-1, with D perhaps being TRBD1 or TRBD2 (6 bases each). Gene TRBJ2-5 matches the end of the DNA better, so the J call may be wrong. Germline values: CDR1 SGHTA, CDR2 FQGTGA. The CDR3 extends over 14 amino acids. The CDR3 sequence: CASSLIGGRETQYF. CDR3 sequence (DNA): TGTGCCAGCAGCTTAATTGGGGGGCGAGAGACCCAGTACTTC.

The CDR3, as DNA: TGTGCCAGCAGCCCTGGACAGGGACGGAGGGAGCAGTTCTTC. As protein: CASSPGQGRREQFF. The chain is built from TRBV7-6 and TRBJ2-1; 8 bases are a match to TRBD1. From germline, CDR1 is SGHVS and CDR2 FNYEAQ. This CDR3 is 14 amino acids long. V shed 5 bases, J shed 10 bases, and the junction held 10 bases outside the gene matches.

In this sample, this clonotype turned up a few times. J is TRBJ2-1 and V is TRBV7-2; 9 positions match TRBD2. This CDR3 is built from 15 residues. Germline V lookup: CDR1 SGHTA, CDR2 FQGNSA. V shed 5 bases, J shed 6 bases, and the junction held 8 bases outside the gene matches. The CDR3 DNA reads TGTGCCAGCAGCCATCTAGCGGGGTACTCCAATGAGCAGTTCTTC. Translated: CASSHLAGYSNEQFF.